The sequence of this T cell receptor beta chain was determined in a study of CD8+CD57+ T cells in acquired aplastic anemia. For the study at large: Sorted CD4+ and CD8+ cells gave an average of around 3.3 ug of DNA.

All sequencing subjects had displayed CD8+CD57+ cell expansion on flow cytometry. Every patient presented with severe acquired aplastic anemia. Blood came from patients not yet given any therapy. The length of the CDR3 is 17 residues. From germline, CDR1 is MNHEY and CDR2 SVGAGI. Both TCR beta VDJ combination and CDR3 sequence profiling were carried out. Genomic DNA was the template for this profiling. Each CDR3 protein is one row after TCRdb ran MiXCR on the reads. The sample holds around 200,000 distinct CDR3 sequences, around 50% seen once. Study-wide results and limits: The number of CD8+ CDR3 sequences shared by patients and controls was around 30.

About this clonotype itself: What it binds is not known. This may be a read error, as it is one base from a much larger clone.

The clonotype comes from a human donor with aplastic anemia. This chain links TRBV6-5 with TRBJ2-7; 9 nucleotides line up with TRBD1. The sample taken for sequencing was sorted CD4+, CD8+, or CD8+CD57+ T cells (not recorded which) from PBMCs. The DNA of the CDR3 is TGTGCCGGCAGTTACGCCCTCAGACAGGGGGGAAACTACGAGCAGTACTTC. Its protein is CAGSYALRQGGNYEQYF.